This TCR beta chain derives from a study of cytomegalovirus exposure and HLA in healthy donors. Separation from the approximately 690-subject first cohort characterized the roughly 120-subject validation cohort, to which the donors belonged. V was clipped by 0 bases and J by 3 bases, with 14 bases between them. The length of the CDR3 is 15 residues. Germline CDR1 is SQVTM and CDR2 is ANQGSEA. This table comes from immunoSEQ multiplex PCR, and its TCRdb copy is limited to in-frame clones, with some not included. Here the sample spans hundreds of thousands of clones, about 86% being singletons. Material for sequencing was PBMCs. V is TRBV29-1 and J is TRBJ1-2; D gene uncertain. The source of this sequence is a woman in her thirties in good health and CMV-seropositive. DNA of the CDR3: TGCAGCGTTGAAGATCTACGGGGTAGCGACTATGGCTACACCTTC. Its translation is CSVEDLRGSDYGYTF.